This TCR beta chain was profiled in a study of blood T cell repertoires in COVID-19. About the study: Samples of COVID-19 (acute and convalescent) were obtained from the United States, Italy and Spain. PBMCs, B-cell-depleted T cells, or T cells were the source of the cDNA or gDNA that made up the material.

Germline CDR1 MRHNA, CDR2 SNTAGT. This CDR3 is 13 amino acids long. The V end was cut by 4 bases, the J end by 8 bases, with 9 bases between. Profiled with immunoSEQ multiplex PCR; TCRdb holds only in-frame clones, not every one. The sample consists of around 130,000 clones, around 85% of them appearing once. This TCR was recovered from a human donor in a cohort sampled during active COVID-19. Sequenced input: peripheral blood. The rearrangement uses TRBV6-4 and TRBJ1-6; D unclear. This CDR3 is CASSVSGDSPLHF. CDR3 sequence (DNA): TGTGCCAGCAGTGTCTCCGGAGATTCACCCCTCCACTTT.